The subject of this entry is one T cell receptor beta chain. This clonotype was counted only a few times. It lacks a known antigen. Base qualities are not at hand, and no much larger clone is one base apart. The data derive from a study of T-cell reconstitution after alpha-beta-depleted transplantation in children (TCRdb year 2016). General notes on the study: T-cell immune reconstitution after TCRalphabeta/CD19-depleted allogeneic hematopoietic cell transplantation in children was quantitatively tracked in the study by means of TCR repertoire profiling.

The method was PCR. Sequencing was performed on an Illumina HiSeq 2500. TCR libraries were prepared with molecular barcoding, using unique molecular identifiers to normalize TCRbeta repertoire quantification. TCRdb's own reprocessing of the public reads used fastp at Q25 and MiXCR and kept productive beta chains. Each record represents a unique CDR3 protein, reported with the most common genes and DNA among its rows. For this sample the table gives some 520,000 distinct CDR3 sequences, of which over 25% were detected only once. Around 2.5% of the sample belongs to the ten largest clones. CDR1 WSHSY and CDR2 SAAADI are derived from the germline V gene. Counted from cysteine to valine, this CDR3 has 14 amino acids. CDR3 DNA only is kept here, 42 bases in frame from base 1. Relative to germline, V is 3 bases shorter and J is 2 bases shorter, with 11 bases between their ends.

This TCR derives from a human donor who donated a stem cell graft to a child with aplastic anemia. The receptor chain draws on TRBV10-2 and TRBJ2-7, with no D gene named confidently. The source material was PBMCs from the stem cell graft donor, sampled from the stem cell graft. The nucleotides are TGCGCCAGCAGTGATATAACGACCGCCTACGAGCAGTACGTC. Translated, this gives CASSDITTAYEQYV.